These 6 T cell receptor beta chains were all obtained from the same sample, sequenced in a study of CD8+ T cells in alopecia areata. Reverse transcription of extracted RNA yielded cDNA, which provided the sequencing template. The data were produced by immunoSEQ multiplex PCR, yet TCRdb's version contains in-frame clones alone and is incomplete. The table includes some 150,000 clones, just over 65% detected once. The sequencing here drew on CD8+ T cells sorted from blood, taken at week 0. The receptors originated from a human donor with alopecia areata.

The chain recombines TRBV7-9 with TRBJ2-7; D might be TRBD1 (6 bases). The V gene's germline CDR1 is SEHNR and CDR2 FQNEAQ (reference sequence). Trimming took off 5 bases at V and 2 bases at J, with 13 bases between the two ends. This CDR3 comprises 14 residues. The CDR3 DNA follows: TGTGCCAGCAGCACAGGGACCTCTGCCTACGAGCAGTACTTC. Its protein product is CASSTGTSAYEQYF.

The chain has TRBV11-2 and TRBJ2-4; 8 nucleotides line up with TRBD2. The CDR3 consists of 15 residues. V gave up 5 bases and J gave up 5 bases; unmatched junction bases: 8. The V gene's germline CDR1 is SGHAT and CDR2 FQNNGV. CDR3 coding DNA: TGTGCCAGCAGCGCCCCCACTAGCGGCCAAAACATTCAGTACTTC. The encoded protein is CASSAPTSGQNIQYF.

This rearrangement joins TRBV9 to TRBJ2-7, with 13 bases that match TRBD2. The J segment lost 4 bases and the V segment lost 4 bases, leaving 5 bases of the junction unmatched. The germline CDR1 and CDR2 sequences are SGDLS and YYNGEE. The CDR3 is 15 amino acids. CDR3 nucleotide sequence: TGTGCCAGCAGCCTTGGGACTAGCGGGGTGTACGAGCAGTACTTC. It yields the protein CASSLGTSGVYEQYF.

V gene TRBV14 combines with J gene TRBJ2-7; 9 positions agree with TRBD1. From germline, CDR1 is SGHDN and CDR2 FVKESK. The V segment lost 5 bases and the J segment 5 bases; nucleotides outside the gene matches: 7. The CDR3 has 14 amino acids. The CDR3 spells CASSFRQGDHEQYF. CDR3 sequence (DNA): TGTGCCAGCAGCTTCAGACAGGGGGATCACGAGCAGTACTTC.

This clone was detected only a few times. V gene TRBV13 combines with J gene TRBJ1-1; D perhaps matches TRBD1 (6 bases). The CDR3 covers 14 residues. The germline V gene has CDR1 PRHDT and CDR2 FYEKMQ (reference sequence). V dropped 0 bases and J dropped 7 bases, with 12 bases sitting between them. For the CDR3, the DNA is TGTGCCAGCAGCTTAGGACAGGGTAACGGTGAAGCTTTCTTT. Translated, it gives CASSLGQGNGEAFF.

The CDR3, as DNA: TGTGCCAGCAGCCAAGATAGGGGAGCTTTCTTT. Translation gives CASSQDRGAFF. The gene calls are TRBV4-2 and TRBJ1-1; perhaps TRBD1 as D (5 bases). Germline CDR1 is LGHNA and CDR2 is YNFKEQ. V was clipped by 0 bases and J by 10 bases, with 6 bases between them. CDR3 length: 11 residues.